The 19 T cell receptor beta chains in this list originate from one sample, sequenced in a study of T-cell reconstitution after alpha-beta-depleted transplantation in children. Library preparation (for TCRbeta) was performed with unique molecular identifiers. TCRdb called the PCR reads again in MiXCR, with one record for every CDR3 protein. The sample shows about 100,000 distinct CDR3 sequences, roughly 7.6% of them seen only once. The source was PBMCs, collected before TCRalphabeta/CD19-depleted stem cell transplant. The receptors originated from a boy younger than 10 with acute lymphoblastic leukemia, due to receive a stem cell transplant.

This clonotype was counted many times. The chain has TRBV5-4 and TRBJ2-1, with 8 bases matching TRBD2. There are 15 residues in the CDR3. The junction had 3 bases not matched to a gene; V was cut back by 4 bases and J by 0 bases. CDR1 and CDR2 (germline): SGHNT, YYREEE (reference sequence). CDR3 protein: CASSLTSDSYNEQFF. CDR3 in DNA: TGTGCCAGCAGCCTGACTAGCGACTCCTACAATGAGCAGTTCTTC.

This clonotype came up many times. The J gene is TRBJ2-2, the V gene TRBV3-1, with 11 bases identical to TRBD2. The CDR3 runs 19 residues. Germline V lookup: CDR1 LGHDT, CDR2 YNNKEL (reference sequence). Trimming at V came to 4 bases and at J to 1 base, leaving 11 bases not matched to a gene. The CDR3 reads CASSLRRLAGGLNTGELFF. The CDR3 DNA follows: TGTGCCAGCAGCCTTAGACGGCTAGCGGGGGGCTTGAACACCGGGGAGCTGTTTTTT.

V gene TRBV7-2 combines with J gene TRBJ2-3, with D hard to call. Deletions cut 4 bases from V and 0 bases from J, with 14 bases between. The CDR3 is made up of 16 amino acids. The germline CDR1 and CDR2 sequences are SGHTA and FQGNSA. CDR3 sequence reads: CASSSGSPSSTDTQYF. The CDR3 DNA reads as TGTGCCAGCAGCTCCGGGTCTCCCTCAAGCACAGATACGCAGTATTTT.

This clonotype was recorded at least ten times. The chain has TRBV10-3 and TRBJ1-1; the D gene is possibly TRBD1 (5 bases). Trimming removed 2 bases at V and 8 bases at J, with 12 bases between. Germline V gives CDR1 ENHRY, CDR2 SYGVKD. This CDR3 has 13 residues. CDR3 in amino acids: CAISEVGTPEAFF. CDR3 DNA: TGTGCCATCAGTGAGGTGGGGACTCCGGAAGCTTTCTTT.

This clonotype turned up a few times. The V call is TRBV4-1, the J call TRBJ2-3; either TRBD1 or TRBD2 may fit D (5 bases each). The CDR3 length is 15 residues. Germline CDR1 is MGHRA and CDR2 is YSYEKL. Trimming pared 2 bases from V and 2 bases from J, leaving 11 bases between. The CDR3 bases are TGCGCCAGCAGCCAAACGGGACGAAACACAGATACGCAGTATTTT. Translation gives CASSQTGRNTDTQYF.

This clonotype was seen ten or more times. V is TRBV12-3 or TRBV12-4 and J is TRBJ2-5; D remains ambiguous. The CDR3 covers 12 residues. The V gene lost 5 bases and the J gene lost 5 bases, with 9 bases spanning the gap. CDR3: CASSLPRETQYF. The CDR3 DNA is TGTGCCAGCAGTCTCCCGAGGGAGACCCAGTACTTC.

This clonotype was recorded many times. J is TRBJ2-1 and V is TRBV7-8; either TRBD1 or TRBD2 may fit D (5 bases each). Germline V gene lookup returns CDR1 SGHVS and CDR2 FQNEAQ. The V and J ends lost 5 bases and 8 bases respectively, with 10 bases between them. The CDR3 length is 12 residues. CDR3 protein: CASSPEGHEQFF. CDR3 in DNA: TGTGCCAGCAGCCCCGAGGGGCATGAGCAGTTCTTC.

This clonotype was found a few times. V usage is TRBV4-1 and J usage is TRBJ2-7; D may match TRBD1 or TRBD2 (5 bases each). Germline CDR1 reads MGHRA; CDR2 reads YSYEKL. Trimming shortened V by 3 bases and J by 1 base, and 10 bases separated the two germline ends. The CDR3 spans 14 residues. CDR3 bases: TGCGCCAGCAGCCATAGGGACGGTTCCTACGAGCAGTACTTC. Its protein product is CASSHRDGSYEQYF.

This clonotype was picked up many times. The rearrangement links TRBV2 to TRBJ1-1, with 11 positions matching TRBD1. After removal of 6 bases from V and 6 bases from J, the junction contained 12 bases not matched to a gene. The CDR3 is 16 residues long. The V gene's germline CDR1 is SNHLY and CDR2 FYNNEI. CDR3 DNA sequence: TGTGCCAGCAGACGAGGGATTGGACAGGGGGCCTCTGAAGCTTTCTTT. It specifies CASRRGIGQGASEAFF.

The genes are TRBV5-6 and TRBJ2-5; 11 bases map to TRBD2. The CDR3 length is 20 residues. V was clipped by 1 base and J by 5 bases; unmatched bases: 19. Germline V lookup: CDR1 SGHDT, CDR2 YYEEEE. CDR3 in DNA: TGTGCCAGCAGCTTGTTCCAATCCCCGAAGGCTAGCGGGGGGATGGAGACCCAGTACTTC. It specifies CASSLFQSPKASGGMETQYF.

This clonotype was recorded a few times. This chain connects TRBV7-9 to TRBJ2-7; 15 nucleotides match TRBD2. The trim removed 4 bases at V and 7 bases at J, leaving 8 bases unmatched. The CDR3 loop spans 16 amino acids. Germline V gene data show CDR1 as SEHNR and CDR2 as FQNEAQ (reference sequence). The CDR3 reads CASSSPGLAGGGEQYF. DNA of the CDR3: TGTGCCAGCAGCTCTCCGGGACTAGCGGGGGGCGGAGAGCAGTACTTC.

This clonotype was detected many times. The chain has TRBV28 and TRBJ1-1, with 7 bases matching TRBD1. The V gene's germline CDR1 is MDHEN and CDR2 SYDVKM. CDR3 length: 11 residues. The V segment lost 6 bases and the J segment 11 bases; nucleotides outside the gene matches: 6. CDR3 nucleotides: TGTGCCAGCAGATACAGGGGATGGGCTTTCTTT. It translates to CASRYRGWAFF.

This clonotype turned up a few times. The chain employs TRBV7-8 and TRBJ2-1; D perhaps matches TRBD2 (7 bases). The germline CDR1 and CDR2 sequences are SGHVS and FQNEAQ. V was cut by 7 bases and J by 0 bases, with 16 bases left in between. The CDR3 runs 16 residues. This CDR3 is CASNLRGGSSYNEQFF. In DNA, the CDR3 is TGTGCCAGCAACTTGAGGGGGGGGTCCTCCTACAATGAGCAGTTCTTC. The full variable domain, in which reference TRBV7-8 and TRBJ2-1 provide the parts outside the CDR3, is GAGVSQSPRYKVAKRGQDVALRCDPISGHVSLFWYQQALGQGPEFLTYFQNEAQLDKSGLPSDRFFAERPEGSVSTLKIQRTQQEDSAVYLCASNLRGGSSYNEQFFGPGTRLTVL.

The chain employs TRBV10-3 and TRBJ1-5, with D uncertain. Germline CDR1 reads ENHRY; CDR2 reads SYGVKD. Deletions cut 6 bases from V and 5 bases from J, with 14 bases between. This CDR3 has 14 residues. CDR3 sequence (DNA): TGTGCCATCAGCGATGGGCCGTGGGATCAGCCCCAGCATTTT. Amino acid sequence: CAISDGPWDQPQHF.

This clonotype was recorded at least ten times. The rearrangement uses TRBV20-1 and TRBJ1-2; D might be TRBD1 (5 bases). Germline CDR1 is DFQATT and CDR2 is SNEGSKA (reference sequence). The CDR3 extends over 13 amino acids. The V and J ends lost 6 bases and 5 bases respectively, with 16 bases between them. CDR3 DNA sequence: TGCAGTGCCACCAGCATACAGGTTTATGGCTACACCTTC. It codes for CSATSIQVYGYTF.

This clonotype was counted between two and nine times. Compared with germline, one end of the junction differs, possibly owing to a read error. CDR3 in amino acids: CASSQDGRGGVVF. DNA of the CDR3: TGTGCCAGCAGCCAAGACGGTCGAGGGGGGGTTGTATTC. The chain employs TRBV4-2 and TRBJ2-1; weak D call: TRBD2 (7 bases). CDR1 and CDR2 from the germline V gene are LGHNA and YNFKEQ. CDR3 length equals 13 residues.

V usage is TRBV7-8 and J usage is TRBJ2-2, with TRBD2 matching 7 bases. Germline V lookup: CDR1 SGHVS, CDR2 FQNEAQ. The junction had 9 bases not matched to a gene; V was cut back by 5 bases and J by 6 bases. CDR3 size: 15 residues. CDR3 protein: CASSLRGSGPGELFF. CDR3 bases: TGTGCCAGCAGCCTCCGGGGTAGCGGGCCCGGGGAGCTGTTTTTT.

The J gene is TRBJ1-4, the V gene TRBV10-3; D uncertain. Germline CDR1 reads ENHRY; CDR2 reads SYGVKD. V gave up 0 bases and J gave up 5 bases, with 13 bases separating them. There are 16 residues in the CDR3. The CDR3 DNA is TGTGCCATCAGTGAGTCCTGGGGAGGGTCGAATGAAAAACTGTTTTTT. Protein: CAISESWGGSNEKLFF.

J is TRBJ2-7 and V is TRBV20-1, with D possibly being TRBD2 (5 bases). Trimming stripped 6 bases from V and 0 bases from J, with 15 bases between. The V gene's germline CDR1 is DFQATT and CDR2 SNEGSKA (reference sequence). This CDR3 contains 14 residues. CDR3: CSATRPGSSYEQYF. The CDR3 coding sequence is TGCAGTGCGACCCGGCCGGGGAGCTCCTACGAGCAGTACTTC.